This TCR beta chain was identified during a study of CD4 T cell repertoires in COVID-19. Study-level points and caveats: Several top expanded SARS-CoV-2-reactive clonotypes were shared by two or three memory subsets.

Libraries were prepared by immunoSEQ multiplex PCR; TCRdb keeps only in-frame clonotypes and omits some of them. The sample consists of about 75,000 clones, about 80% of them appearing once. A word on this clone: Its antigen is undetermined.

The germline V gene encodes CDR1 SGDLS and CDR2 YYNGEE. V was pared by 3 bases and J by 8 bases, with 12 bases between. The CDR3 has 13 residues. Sequencing was done directly on freshly isolated, uncultured memory T cells. The receptor was isolated from a human donor who had COVID-19. The V call is TRBV9, the J call TRBJ2-1; tentative D call: TRBD2 (5 bases). The source was CD4+ T cells from peripheral blood, collected after recovery from COVID-19. The CDR3 loop is CASSGLRDYEQFF. CDR3 sequence (DNA): TGTGCCAGCAGCGGACTGAGGGATTATGAGCAGTTCTTC.